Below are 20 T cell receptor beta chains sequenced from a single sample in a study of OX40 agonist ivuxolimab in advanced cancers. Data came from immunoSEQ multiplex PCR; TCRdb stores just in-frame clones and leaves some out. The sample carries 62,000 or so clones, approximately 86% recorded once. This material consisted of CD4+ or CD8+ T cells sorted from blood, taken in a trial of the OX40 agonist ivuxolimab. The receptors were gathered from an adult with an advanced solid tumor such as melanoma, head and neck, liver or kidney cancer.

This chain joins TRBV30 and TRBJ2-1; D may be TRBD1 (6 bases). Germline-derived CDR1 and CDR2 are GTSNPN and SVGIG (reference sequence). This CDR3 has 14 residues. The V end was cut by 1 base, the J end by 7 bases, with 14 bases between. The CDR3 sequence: CAWSGISRGNEQFF. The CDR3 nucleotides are TGTGCCTGGAGTGGGATATCCAGGGGTAATGAGCAGTTCTTC.

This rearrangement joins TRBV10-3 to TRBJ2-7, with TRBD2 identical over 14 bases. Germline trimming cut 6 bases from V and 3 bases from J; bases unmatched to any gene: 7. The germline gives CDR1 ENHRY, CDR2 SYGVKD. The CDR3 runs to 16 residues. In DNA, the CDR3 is TGTGCCATCAGGACCGGACTAGCGGGAGGTGGCTACGAGCAGTACTTC. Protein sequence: CAIRTGLAGGGYEQYF.

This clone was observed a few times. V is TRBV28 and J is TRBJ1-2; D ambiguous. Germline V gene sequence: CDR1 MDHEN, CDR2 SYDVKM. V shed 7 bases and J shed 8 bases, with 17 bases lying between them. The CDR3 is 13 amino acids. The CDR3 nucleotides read TGTGCCAGCACCTCAGGCGCGAGGAGCGGCTACACCTTC. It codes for CASTSGARSGYTF.

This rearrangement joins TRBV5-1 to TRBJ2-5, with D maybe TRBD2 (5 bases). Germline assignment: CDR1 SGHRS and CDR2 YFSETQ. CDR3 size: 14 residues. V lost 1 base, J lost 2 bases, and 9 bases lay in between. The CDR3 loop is CASSLRGLQETQYF. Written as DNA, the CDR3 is TGCGCCAGCAGCTTGAGAGGGCTGCAAGAGACCCAGTACTTC.

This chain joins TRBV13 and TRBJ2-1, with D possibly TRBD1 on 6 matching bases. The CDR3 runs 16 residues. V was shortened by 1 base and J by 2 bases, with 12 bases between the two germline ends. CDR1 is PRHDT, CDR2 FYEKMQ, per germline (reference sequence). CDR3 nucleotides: TGTGCCAGCAGCTTAGTTGCCAGGGGCGCCTACAATGAGCAGTTCTTC. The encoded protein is CASSLVARGAYNEQFF.

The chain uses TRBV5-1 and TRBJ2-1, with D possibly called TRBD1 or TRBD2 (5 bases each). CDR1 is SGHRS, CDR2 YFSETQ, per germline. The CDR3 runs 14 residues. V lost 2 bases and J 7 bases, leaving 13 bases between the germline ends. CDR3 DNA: TGCGCCAGCAGCTTCAGCCTGGGGACGAATGAGCAGTTCTTC. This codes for CASSFSLGTNEQFF. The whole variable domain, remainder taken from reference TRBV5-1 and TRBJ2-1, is KAGVTQTPRYLIKTRGQQVTLSCSPISGHRSVSWYQQTPGQGLQFLFEYFSETQRNKGNFPGRFSGRQFSNSRSEMNVSTLELGDSALYLCASSFSLGTNEQFFGPGTRLTVL.

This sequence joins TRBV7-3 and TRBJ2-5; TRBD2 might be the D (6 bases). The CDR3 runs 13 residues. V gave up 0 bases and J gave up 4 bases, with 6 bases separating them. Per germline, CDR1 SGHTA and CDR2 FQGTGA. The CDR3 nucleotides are TGTGCCAGCAGCTTAACGGGAGGAGAGACCCAGTACTTC. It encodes CASSLTGGETQYF.

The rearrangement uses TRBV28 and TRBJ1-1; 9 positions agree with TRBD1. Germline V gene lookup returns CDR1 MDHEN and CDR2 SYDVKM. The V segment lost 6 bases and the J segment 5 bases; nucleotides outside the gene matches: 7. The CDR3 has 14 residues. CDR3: CASSITGGSTEAFF. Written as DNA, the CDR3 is TGTGCCAGCAGCATAACAGGGGGCTCTACTGAAGCTTTCTTT.

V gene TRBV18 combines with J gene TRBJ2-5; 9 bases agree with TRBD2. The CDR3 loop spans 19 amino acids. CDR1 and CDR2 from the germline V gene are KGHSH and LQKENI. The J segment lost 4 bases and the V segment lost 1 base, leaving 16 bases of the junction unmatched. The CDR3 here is CASSPRIRSGRAPPETQYF. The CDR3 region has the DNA TGTGCCAGCTCACCACGTATCCGTAGCGGGAGAGCCCCTCCAGAGACCCAGTACTTC.

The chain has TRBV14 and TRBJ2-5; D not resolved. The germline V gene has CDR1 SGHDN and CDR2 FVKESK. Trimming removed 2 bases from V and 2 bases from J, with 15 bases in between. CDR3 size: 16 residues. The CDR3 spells CASSQNLWRSQETQYF. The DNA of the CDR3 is TGTGCCAGCAGCCAAAATCTTTGGCGTTCTCAAGAGACCCAGTACTTC.

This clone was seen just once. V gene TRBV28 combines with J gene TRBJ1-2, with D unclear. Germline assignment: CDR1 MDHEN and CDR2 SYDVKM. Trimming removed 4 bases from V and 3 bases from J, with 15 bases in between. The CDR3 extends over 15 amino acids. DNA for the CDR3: TGTGCCAGCAGTTCCCCTTCGGGGAGGGACTATGGCTACACCTTC. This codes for CASSSPSGRDYGYTF.

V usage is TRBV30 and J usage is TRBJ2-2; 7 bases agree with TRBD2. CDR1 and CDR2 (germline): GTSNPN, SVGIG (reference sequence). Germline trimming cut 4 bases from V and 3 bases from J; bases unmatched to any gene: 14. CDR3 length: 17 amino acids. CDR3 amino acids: CAWTRDYGVEDTGELFF. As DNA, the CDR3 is TGTGCCTGGACCCGGGACTATGGAGTAGAGGACACCGGGGAGCTGTTTTTT.

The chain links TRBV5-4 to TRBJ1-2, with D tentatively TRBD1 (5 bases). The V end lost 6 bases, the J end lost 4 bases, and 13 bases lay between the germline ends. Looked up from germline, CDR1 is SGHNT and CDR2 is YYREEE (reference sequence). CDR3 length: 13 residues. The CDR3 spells CASTGRNFYGYTF. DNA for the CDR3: TGTGCCAGCACGGGACGGAACTTCTATGGCTACACCTTC.

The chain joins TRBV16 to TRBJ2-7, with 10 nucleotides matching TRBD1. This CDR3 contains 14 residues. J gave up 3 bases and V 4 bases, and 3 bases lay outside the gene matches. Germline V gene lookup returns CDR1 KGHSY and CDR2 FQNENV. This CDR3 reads CASSRRTGGYEQYF. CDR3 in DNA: TGTGCCAGCAGCCGAAGGACAGGGGGCTACGAGCAGTACTTC.

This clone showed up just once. Here the CDR3 DNA reads TGTGCCAGCAGGTCCCAGGACAGACGAGATGGCTACACCTTC. Translation: CASRSQDRRDGYTF. The chain recombines TRBV28 with TRBJ1-2; D possibly corresponds to TRBD1 (6 bases). CDR3 length: 14 amino acids. V was clipped by 6 bases and J by 6 bases, with 17 bases between them. Germline CDR1 and CDR2: MDHEN and SYDVKM.

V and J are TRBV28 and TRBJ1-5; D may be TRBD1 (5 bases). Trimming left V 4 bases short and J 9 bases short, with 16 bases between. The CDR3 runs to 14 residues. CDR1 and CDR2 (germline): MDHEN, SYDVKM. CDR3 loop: CASSSLGVHRPQHF. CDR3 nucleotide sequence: TGTGCCAGCAGTTCCTTAGGGGTCCATAGGCCCCAGCATTTT.

CDR3 nucleotide sequence: TGTGCCAGCAAGGGACAGACGTACTACGAGCAGTACTTC. It yields the protein CASKGQTYYEQYF. The genes are TRBV11-3 and TRBJ2-5; 7 bases are a match to TRBD1. TRBJ2-7 matches the DNA end more closely, so the J call is doubtful. Germline V lookup: CDR1 SGHNT, CDR2 YENEEA. This CDR3 region has 13 residues.

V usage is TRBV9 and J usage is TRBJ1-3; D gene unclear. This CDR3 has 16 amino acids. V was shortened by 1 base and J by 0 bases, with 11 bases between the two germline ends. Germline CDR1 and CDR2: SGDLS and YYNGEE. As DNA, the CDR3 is TGTGCCAGCAGCGTACTTGACGCATCCTCTGGAAACACCATATATTTT. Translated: CASSVLDASSGNTIYF.

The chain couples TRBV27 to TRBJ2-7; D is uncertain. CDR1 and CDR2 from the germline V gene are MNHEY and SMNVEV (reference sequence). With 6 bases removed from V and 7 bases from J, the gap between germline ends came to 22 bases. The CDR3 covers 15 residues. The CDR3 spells CASSRVGSPPLEQYF. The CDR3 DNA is TGTGCCAGCAGCCGGGTGGGGTCCCCCCCGTTGGAGCAGTACTTC.

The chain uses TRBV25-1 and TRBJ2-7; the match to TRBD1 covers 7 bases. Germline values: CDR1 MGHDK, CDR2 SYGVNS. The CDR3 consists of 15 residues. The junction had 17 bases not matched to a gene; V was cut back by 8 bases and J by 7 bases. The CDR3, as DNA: TGTGCCAGCTCGGGAAGGGGGCGCGGGCATAGAGAGCAGTACTTC. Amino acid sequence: CASSGRGRGHREQYF.